The subject of this entry is one T cell receptor (beta chain). These data originate in a study of OX40 agonist ivuxolimab in advanced cancers. About the study: Each dose-escalation patient presented with hepatocellular carcinoma, melanoma, renal cell or head and neck cancer. Earlier treatment with anti-PD-1, anti-PD-L1 or anti-CTLA-4 was permitted, and roughly 40% had received some.

TCRdb's table, derived via immunoSEQ multiplex PCR, lists solely in-frame clones and lacks some. The sample lists over 95,000 clones, roughly 80% seen once, with roughly 1.5% in the top ten. Trimming removed 6 bases at V and 7 bases at J, with 10 bases between. Per the germline V gene, CDR1 is LGHNA and CDR2 is YSLEER. CDR3 size: 13 residues. This chain uses TRBV4-3 with TRBJ1-6; D gene uncertain. The TCR sequence derives from an adult with an advanced solid tumor such as melanoma, head and neck, liver or kidney cancer. Sequenced here: CD4+ or CD8+ T cells sorted from blood, sampled in a trial of the OX40 agonist ivuxolimab. The CDR3 is CASRGGVNSPLHF. CDR3 in DNA: TGCGCCAGCAGGGGAGGAGTGAATTCACCCCTCCACTTT.